The source of this TCR beta chain is a study of blood T cell repertoires in COVID-19. Study-wide context: Acute and convalescent COVID-19 specimens originated in the United States, Italy and Spain.

CDR3 size: 13 residues. In germline, CDR1 is GTSNPN, CDR2 SVGIG (reference sequence). Trimming shortened V by 8 bases and J by 2 bases, and 15 bases separated the two germline ends. Sequenced by immunoSEQ multiplex PCR; TCRdb stores in-frame clones only, minus some. The table includes more than 150,000 clones, 60% to 80% detected once. The receptor was derived from a woman aged 70-85 years with acute or convalescent COVID-19. This rearrangement joins TRBV30 to TRBJ1-2; possibly TRBD1 for D (6 bases). The source material was peripheral blood. The CDR3: CASDPDRNYGYTF. For the CDR3, the DNA is TGTGCCAGCGACCCAGACAGGAACTATGGCTACACCTTC.